This T cell receptor beta chain was identified in a study of response to subunit inactivated influenza vaccine. Study-wide points: The authors suggested that every seasonal influenza vaccination recruits few new T cells.

Regarding this clonotype: What it binds is not known.

The CDR3 totals 15 residues. Germline V gene lookup returns CDR1 SGHRS and CDR2 YFSETQ. V dropped 0 bases and J dropped 7 bases, with 17 bases sitting between them. A single record per CDR3 protein comes from TCRdb applying MiXCR to the RT-PCR reads. The sample gives about 800,000 distinct CDR3 sequences, 21% of which show up once; roughly 10% is in the top ten. This sequence originates from a man aged 50 to 60 who received an inactivated influenza vaccine. The gene calls are TRBV5-1 and TRBJ2-7, with D possibly TRBD2 on 5 matching bases. Here the sequenced sample was PBMCs from blood, taken roughly 5 days after vaccination. The CDR3 bases are TGCGCCAGCAGCTTGGCCGGTGGGCGAGCGGAAGAGCAGTACTTC. Protein sequence: CASSLAGGRAEEQYF.